This T cell receptor beta chain was documented in a study of cytomegalovirus exposure and HLA in healthy donors. Notes on the study in general: It was in a later analysis that TCR association rates were seen to vary by HLA locus, highest for DRB1 and lowest for HLA-C. Later on, an analysis found that several of the most significant clusters appeared to be linked to common viral pathogens, which included parvovirus B19. There were 150 to 200 TCR beta chains listed as cytomegalovirus-associated.

CDR3 length: 14 residues. J was trimmed by 6 bases and V by 5 bases; bases with no gene match: 8. CDR1 MNHNY and CDR2 SVGAGI come from the germline V gene (reference sequence). Vbeta (60) and Jbeta (13) primers were used in the PCR. Produced via immunoSEQ multiplex PCR; TCRdb's table is partial and in-frame only. The sample includes 85,000 to 120,000 clones, over 55% seen only once; the top ten take 2.5% to 3.5%. This clone was detected a few times. Antigen: not known. The TCR comes from a female donor in good health and CMV-seronegative. The chain joins TRBV6-6 to TRBJ2-7, with 9 bases identical to TRBD1. Sequenced material: PBMCs. CDR3 DNA sequence: TGTGCCAGCAGTACGGACAGGGGATCGCGCGAGCAGTACTTC. Its protein is CASSTDRGSREQYF.